The 15 T cell receptor beta chains below all came from one sample that was sequenced in a study of blood T cell repertoires in COVID-19. The table came from immunoSEQ multiplex PCR; TCRdb's copy has only in-frame clones and leaves some out. The table shows around 300,000 clones, with around 90% occurring only once. The sample was peripheral blood. The receptors were gathered from a woman in her 40s who had recovered from COVID-19.

This chain links TRBV6-5 with TRBJ2-1; tentative D call: TRBD1 (5 bases). This CDR3 contains 14 residues. V was cut by 7 bases and J by 5 bases, with 15 bases left in between. Germline assignment: CDR1 MNHEY and CDR2 SVGAGI. The CDR3 coding sequence is TGTGCCAGCACCCGTAGCCCGACAGACAATGAGCAGTTCTTC. Translated: CASTRSPTDNEQFF.

The chain joins TRBV29-1 to TRBJ2-7, with 12 nucleotides matching TRBD2. Germline trimming cut 5 bases from V and 5 bases from J; bases unmatched to any gene: 7. In germline, CDR1 is SQVTM, CDR2 ANQGSEA. This CDR3 region has 14 residues. Here the CDR3 DNA reads TGCAGCGTTCTGACTAGCGGGAGTCCCCACGAGCAGTACTTC. Protein: CSVLTSGSPHEQYF.

This clone was counted a few times. The genes are TRBV3-1 (or the pseudogene TRBV3-2) and TRBJ1-2; perhaps TRBD1 as D (6 bases). V was pared by 0 bases and J by 3 bases, with 17 bases between. Germline V gene lookup returns CDR1 LGHDT and CDR2 YNNKEL (reference sequence). The CDR3 consists of 17 residues. CDR3 DNA sequence: TGTGCCAGCAGCCAAGACGTCGGGGGGGCTCAAGACTATGGCTACACCTTC. This translates into CASSQDVGGAQDYGYTF.

This chain connects TRBV27 to TRBJ1-6; D call uncertain. V shed 6 bases and J shed 2 bases, with 5 bases lying between them. The germline V gene encodes CDR1 MNHEY and CDR2 SMNVEV (reference sequence). The CDR3 totals 13 residues. The CDR3 DNA sequence: TGTGCCAGCAGGGGCACCTATAATTCACCCCTCCACTTT. It is translated as CASRGTYNSPLHF.

The rearrangement links TRBV29-1 to TRBJ2-3; 10 positions match TRBD2. From germline, CDR1 is SQVTM and CDR2 ANQGSEA. The CDR3 runs to 18 residues. Trimming at V came to 6 bases and at J to 0 bases, leaving 15 bases not matched to a gene. The CDR3 here is CSVAGLAAFSYSTDTQYF. The CDR3 nucleotides read TGCAGCGTGGCAGGACTAGCGGCATTCTCCTATAGCACAGATACGCAGTATTTT.

The chain uses TRBV11-2 and TRBJ2-7, with D perhaps matching TRBD1 (6 bases). Per germline, CDR1 SGHAT and CDR2 FQNNGV. V gave up 0 bases and J gave up 4 bases, with 16 bases separating them. There are 16 residues in the CDR3. CDR3 nucleotide sequence: TGTGCCAGCAGCTTAGATCAATCCGTAGGGGGATACGAGCAGTACTTC. This sequence encodes CASSLDQSVGGYEQYF.

The chain couples TRBV27 to TRBJ2-2, with TRBD2 identical over 8 bases. The junction had 6 bases not matched to a gene; V was cut back by 4 bases and J by 2 bases. CDR3 length: 16 amino acids. Germline CDR1 MNHEY, CDR2 SMNVEV (reference sequence). CDR3 amino acids: CASSWSAGDNTGELFF. In DNA, the CDR3 is TGTGCCAGCAGTTGGTCAGCGGGAGATAACACCGGGGAGCTGTTTTTT.

The chain uses TRBV6-4 and TRBJ1-6; 7 bases agree with TRBD1. This CDR3 has 17 residues. Trimming took 4 bases from V and 5 from J; bases not matched to a gene: 11. CDR1 is MRHNA, CDR2 SNTAGT, per germline. Written as DNA, the CDR3 is TGTGCCAGCAGTGTCCAGGACAGGTTTCGAGATAATTCACCCCTCCACTTT. Amino acids: CASSVQDRFRDNSPLHF.

V and J are TRBV3-1 (or the pseudogene TRBV3-2) and TRBJ2-2, with 8 nucleotides matching TRBD2. Trimming at V came to 4 bases and at J to 1 base, leaving 17 bases not matched to a gene. Per the germline V gene, CDR1 is LGHDT and CDR2 is YNNKEL (reference sequence). The CDR3 loop spans 20 amino acids. CDR3 region: CASSPPFSGNWKRNTGELFF. Written as DNA, the CDR3 is TGTGCCAGCAGCCCGCCCTTTAGCGGGAATTGGAAACGGAACACCGGGGAGCTGTTTTTT.

V usage is TRBV3-1 (or the pseudogene TRBV3-2) and J usage is TRBJ1-2, with a tentative D call TRBD1 (5 bases). The germline V gene has CDR1 LGHDT and CDR2 YNNKEL (reference sequence). The CDR3 extends over 17 amino acids. The V gene lost 3 bases and the J gene lost 0 bases, with 17 bases spanning the gap. The CDR3 reads CASSHTNRGGSNYGYTF. CDR3 DNA sequence: TGTGCCAGCAGCCATACTAACCGGGGGGGTTCTAACTATGGCTACACCTTC.

The chain links TRBV11-2 to TRBJ2-6; weak D call: TRBD1 (6 bases). Trimming pared 2 bases from V and 11 bases from J, leaving 19 bases between. In germline, CDR1 is SGHAT, CDR2 FQNNGV. The CDR3 length is 16 residues. The CDR3 DNA follows: TGTGCCAGCAGCTTAATTCGAGGGGGTAGGCAACACGTCCTGACTTTC. This sequence encodes CASSLIRGGRQHVLTF.

The chain combines TRBV29-1 with TRBJ2-1; D remains unclear. CDR1 and CDR2 (germline): SQVTM, ANQGSEA. V was shortened by 5 bases and J by 2 bases, with 13 bases between the two germline ends. The CDR3 is 14 amino acids. The CDR3 DNA follows: TGCAGCGTTAAAGGCAGGTGGGCCTACAATGAGCAGTTCTTC. Its protein product is CSVKGRWAYNEQFF.

About this clone: Other nucleotide sequences in the sample specify the same CDR3. This rearrangement joins TRBV12-3 or TRBV12-4 to TRBJ2-7; D may be TRBD1 (6 bases). The CDR3 is 13 amino acids. Trimming took off 5 bases at V and 6 bases at J, with 14 bases between the two ends. CDR3 nucleotides: TGTGCCAGCAGTGCGGACAGAGCGCGCGAGCAGTACTTC. Translation: CASSADRAREQYF.

The chain carries TRBV28 and TRBJ1-1; TRBD1 matches at 7 bases. The CDR3 consists of 13 residues. Germline loops: CDR1 MDHEN, CDR2 SYDVKM. J was trimmed by 1 base and V by 10 bases; bases with no gene match: 6. The CDR3 region is CATRGSSNTEAFF. For the CDR3, the DNA is TGTGCCACCAGGGGGAGCTCGAACACTGAAGCTTTCTTT.

This clone was found once. The same CDR3 also results from other DNA sequences found in this sample. The chain links TRBV7-9 to TRBJ2-2, with 8 positions matching TRBD1. Germline trimming cut 1 base from V and 0 bases from J; bases unmatched to any gene: 7. The germline gives CDR1 SEHNR, CDR2 FQNEAQ (reference sequence). The CDR3 runs 18 residues. For the CDR3, the DNA is TGTGCCAGCAGCTTAGGGGGGACAGGTGATGCGAACACCGGGGAGCTGTTTTTT. This encodes CASSLGGTGDANTGELFF.